This entry is about one T cell receptor (beta chain). The repertoire was sequenced with immunoSEQ multiplex PCR; TCRdb's copy has only in-frame clones and lacks some. This table has tens of thousands of clones, 93% appearing once. This specimen comes from a study of cytomegalovirus exposure and HLA in healthy donors. This CDR3 has 15 residues. The ends lost 1 base at V and 5 bases at J; junction bases unmatched: 2. Germline CDR1 reads SGHTA; CDR2 reads FQGNSA. The source of this sequence is a young woman in good health and CMV-seronegative. This chain uses TRBV7-2 with TRBJ2-2; TRBD1 matches 9 bases. The sequencing input was PBMCs. CDR3 coding DNA: TGTGCCAGCAGCTTAGGGACAGGGGTAACCGGGGAGCTGTTTTTT. Its translation is CASSLGTGVTGELFF.